This TCR beta chain was identified in a study of identical twins. Study-wide results and limits: Models underestimated how often monozygotic twins shared out-of-frame TCR alpha. In cord blood, abundant beta clonotypes had fewer insertions; memory showed no trend. Rather than following the same donors, the conclusions depended on cross-sectional statistical analysis.

The CDR3 sequence is 14 residues long. CDR1 is SGHDT, CDR2 YYEEEE, per germline. After removal of 2 bases from V and 2 bases from J, the junction contained 3 bases not matched to a gene. From the 5' RACE reads, TCRdb called clonotypes with MiXCR, one entry per CDR3 protein. This table has roughly 250,000 distinct CDR3 sequences, 6% to 8% appearing once. Among all donors, each was a healthy Caucasian. As to this clonotype: As yet, its antigen is unknown.

The same data also went into a second study, on yellow fever vaccine responses in identical twins.

Sequenced material: CD8+ T cells sorted from blood. This receptor was obtained from a woman under 30 in good health. The rearrangement joins TRBV5-6 to TRBJ2-7; 8 positions match TRBD2. The CDR3 region is CASSLAGEAYEQYF. The CDR3 DNA follows: TGTGCCAGCAGCTTAGCGGGAGAGGCCTACGAGCAGTACTTC.